The sequence of this TCR beta chain was determined in a study of shared clonotypes between healthy human individuals. Study-wide results and caveats: Some clonotypes were shared by all four sorted-subset donors, while others were not shared. The non-shared ones had lower generation probabilities than the shared ones. Specimens sampled were limited to blood, with tissue repertoires likely differing.

An assay was performed, and its level was deep. The assay was immunoSEQ multiplex PCR, and TCRdb's table has in-frame clones only and misses some. The table lists fewer than 850,000 clones, 72% of them singletons. Regarding this clone: The antigen remains undetermined.

Source material: memory CD4+ T cells sorted from blood. Subset in this sample: CD45RA-negative fraction. The clonotype comes from a woman between 25 and 40 years old in good health.

The CDR3 region has the DNA TGTGCCAGCAGTTTCCTCAGGAGCGGAGACTACAATGAGCAGTTCTTC. It codes for CASSFLRSGDYNEQFF. This sequence joins TRBV27 and TRBJ2-1, with a possible D match to TRBD2 (5 bases). With 3 bases removed from V and 3 bases from J, the gap between germline ends came to 15 bases. The CDR3 length is 16 residues. Germline CDR1 is MNHEY and CDR2 is SMNVEV (reference sequence).